This T cell receptor (beta chain) derives from a study of OX40 agonist ivuxolimab in advanced cancers. This table comes from immunoSEQ multiplex PCR, and its TCRdb copy is limited to in-frame clones, with some not included. The repertoire holds around 80,000 clones, 85% seen once, with about 3.4% in the top ten. This receptor was obtained from an adult with an advanced solid tumor such as melanoma, head and neck, liver or kidney cancer. Sequences were derived from CD4+ or CD8+ T cells sorted from blood, sampled in a trial of the OX40 agonist ivuxolimab.

The CDR3 spells CAISDRRDGGEKLFF. CDR3 nucleotide sequence: TGTGCCATCAGTGACCGCCGGGACGGGGGTGAAAAACTGTTTTTT. V and J are TRBV10-3 and TRBJ1-4; possible D gene TRBD1, 5 bases. In germline, CDR1 is ENHRY, CDR2 SYGVKD. The CDR3 is made up of 15 amino acids. The germline V and J ends were trimmed by 3 bases and 7 bases, with 15 bases remaining between them.